This T cell receptor (beta chain) is drawn from a study of healthy donors' naive CD4 and CD8 T cells. Overall study: TCR alpha primers covered all functional IMGT alpha gene variants.

Trimming stripped 4 bases from V and 4 bases from J, with 13 bases between. The CDR3 extends over 13 amino acids. Germline assignment: CDR1 SQVTM and CDR2 ANQGSEA. Of note for this clonotype: Its antigen remains unidentified.

Naive CD4+ cells were sorted as CD4+CD8-CD45RO-CD45RA+; naive CD8+ as CD8+CD4-CD45RA+CD27bright. Notes on the study in general: Naive CD4+ and CD8+ cells reportedly differed in usage of most V and J genes. CDR3 charge plus V and J genes appeared to account for about 13% of CD4/CD8 variance.

Each TCR library used roughly 510 ng of total RNA and a linear amplification protocol. TCRdb re-analysed the reads in MiXCR, keeping a single row per CDR3 protein. The data contain approximately 200,000 distinct CDR3 sequences, about four fifths of them seen just once; the ten biggest clones take up less than 2.5%. The clonotype originates from a pool of human donors in good health; the sample pools cells from several healthy donors. The sequenced sample consisted of naive CD4+ and CD8+ T cells sorted from blood, pooled from several donors. The J gene is TRBJ2-5, the V gene TRBV29-1; possibly TRBD1 for D (6 bases). CDR3 sequence reads: CSVAGQYRETQYF. The CDR3 DNA sequence: TGCAGCGTTGCGGGACAATATCGAGAGACCCAGTACTTC.